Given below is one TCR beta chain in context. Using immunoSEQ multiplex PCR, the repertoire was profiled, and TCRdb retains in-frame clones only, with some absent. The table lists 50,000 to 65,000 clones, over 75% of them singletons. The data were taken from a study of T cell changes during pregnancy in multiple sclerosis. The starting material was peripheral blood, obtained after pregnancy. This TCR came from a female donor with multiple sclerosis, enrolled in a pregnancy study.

The CDR3 sequence: CASSTMRDRVSDEQFF. CDR3 bases: TGTGCCAGTAGTACCATGCGGGACAGGGTCTCCGATGAGCAGTTCTTC. The chain is built from TRBV19 and TRBJ2-1; 9 nucleotides agree with TRBD1. Looked up from germline, CDR1 is LNHDA and CDR2 is SQIVND (reference sequence). The CDR3 spans 16 residues. Germline trimming cut 4 bases from V and 8 bases from J; bases unmatched to any gene: 12.